This T cell receptor beta chain comes out of a study of technical replicates of blood from a few donors. A single count supports this clone. Germline V gene data show CDR1 as LNHDA and CDR2 as SQIVND (reference sequence). CDR3 length: 13 residues. V dropped 6 bases and J dropped 5; count of bases not matched to a gene: 6. The repertoire was sequenced with immunoSEQ multiplex PCR; TCRdb's copy has only in-frame clones and lacks some. The table records 55,000 to 75,000 clones, roughly 94% of them present only once. The chain combines TRBV19 with TRBJ2-7, with 8 nucleotides matching TRBD1. The source is a human donor in good health. The sample comprised T cells isolated from PBMCs. CDR3 amino acids: CASSLQGAHEQYF. CDR3 nucleotide sequence: TGTGCCAGTAGCCTTCAGGGGGCCCACGAGCAGTACTTC.